This TCR beta chain comes out of a study of blood T cell repertoires in COVID-19. Overall study: T cells, B-cell-depleted T cells, or PBMCs provided the cDNA or gDNA that served as material.

This clone has only one observation. Trimming removed 4 bases at V and 1 base at J, with 10 bases between. The length of the CDR3 is 14 residues. Germline V gives CDR1 GTSNPN, CDR2 SVGIG (reference sequence). TCRdb's table, derived via immunoSEQ multiplex PCR, lists solely in-frame clones and lacks some. The sample lists over 400,000 clones, more than 85% occurring once. Sequencing input: PBMCs or T cells enriched from blood (not recorded which). The source is a woman aged 55-70 years who had recovered from COVID-19. This chain uses TRBV30 with TRBJ2-2; D is unresolved. CDR3 sequence (DNA): TGTGCCTGGACAAAGGCAGGGAACACCGGGGAGCTGTTTTTT. Its protein product is CAWTKAGNTGELFF.